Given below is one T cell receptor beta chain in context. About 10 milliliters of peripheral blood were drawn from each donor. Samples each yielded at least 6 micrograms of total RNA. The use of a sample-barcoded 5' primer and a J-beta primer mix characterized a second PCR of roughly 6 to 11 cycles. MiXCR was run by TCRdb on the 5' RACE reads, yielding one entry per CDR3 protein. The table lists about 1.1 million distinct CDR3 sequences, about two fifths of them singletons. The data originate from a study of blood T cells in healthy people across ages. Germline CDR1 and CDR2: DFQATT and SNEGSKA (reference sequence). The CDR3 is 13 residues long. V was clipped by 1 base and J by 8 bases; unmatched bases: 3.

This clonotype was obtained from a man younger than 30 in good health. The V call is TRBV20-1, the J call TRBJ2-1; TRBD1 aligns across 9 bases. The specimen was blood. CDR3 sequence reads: CSARGRTGDEQFF. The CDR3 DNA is TGCAGTGCTAGAGGACGGACAGGGGATGAGCAGTTCTTC.